This is a list of T cell receptor beta chains from one sample in a study of T cell responses to AZD1222 COVID-19 vaccine. Using immunoSEQ multiplex PCR, the repertoire was profiled, and TCRdb retains in-frame clones only, with some absent. The sample carries 40,000 to 55,000 clones, approximately 90% recorded once. This specimen was peripheral blood, taken 28 days after the second AZD1222 dose. All receptors come from an adult who received the AZD1222 COVID-19 vaccine. Both conserved end residues are part of each CDR3. A D gene is named only where the DNA matches it firmly.

j_call cdr3_length v_call d_call cdr3_nt cdr3_aa
TRBJ1-2 13 TRBV9 TRBD1 TGTGCCAGCAGCACCACCGGGACAGACGGCTACACCTTC CASSTTGTDGYTF
TRBJ2-1 19 TRBV9 TRBD2 TGTGCCAGCAGCGTAGATACGGGGGTGGCTAGCGGAAGGTACAATGAGCAGTTCTTC CASSVDTGVASGRYNEQFF
TRBJ2-7 15 TRBV18 . TGTGCCAGCTCTACCTCCGGGACAAACTCCTACGAGCAGTACTTC CASSTSGTNSYEQYF
TRBJ1-6 15 TRBV9 TRBD1 TGTGCCAGCAGCTTAAGGACAGGGGGCAATTCACCCCTCCACTTT CASSLRTGGNSPLHF
TRBJ2-2 14 TRBV3-1/TRBV3-2 . TGTGCCAGCAGCCAAGTCAGGTCCACCGGGGAGCTGTTTTTT CASSQVRSTGELFF
TRBJ2-7 14 TRBV7-2 TRBD1 TGTGCCAGCAGCTGGGGGACAGGGGGCTACGAGCAGTACTTC CASSWGTGGYEQYF
TRBJ1-3 16 TRBV30 . TGTGCCTGGAGTGTTGGGGGGTCTCGCTCTGGAAACACCATATATTTT CAWSVGGSRSGNTIYF
TRBJ2-7 14 TRBV27 . TGTGCCAGCAGTTTTACAGCGGATTTCTACGAGCAGTACTTC CASSFTADFYEQYF
TRBJ2-1 14 TRBV2 . TGTGCCAGCAGTTTCCCTCGGGGCCGAAATGAGCAGTTCTTC CASSFPRGRNEQFF
TRBJ2-1 15 TRBV4-3 . TGCGCCAGCAGCCAAGGCAGGAGCTCCTACAATGAGCAGTTCTTC CASSQGRSSYNEQFF